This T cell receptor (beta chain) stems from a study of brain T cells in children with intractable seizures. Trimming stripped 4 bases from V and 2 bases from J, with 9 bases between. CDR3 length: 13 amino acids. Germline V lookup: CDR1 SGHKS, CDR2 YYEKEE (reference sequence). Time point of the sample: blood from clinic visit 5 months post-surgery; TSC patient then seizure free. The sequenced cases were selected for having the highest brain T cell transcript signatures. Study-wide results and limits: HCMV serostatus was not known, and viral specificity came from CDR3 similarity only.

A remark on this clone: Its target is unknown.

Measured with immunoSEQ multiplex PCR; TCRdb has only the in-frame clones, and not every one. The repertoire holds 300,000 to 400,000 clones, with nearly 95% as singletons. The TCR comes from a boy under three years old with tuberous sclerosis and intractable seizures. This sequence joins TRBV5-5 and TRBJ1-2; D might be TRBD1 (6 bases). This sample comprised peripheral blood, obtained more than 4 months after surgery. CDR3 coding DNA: TGTGCCAGCAGCCCCGGACAGAACTATGGCTACACCTTC. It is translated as CASSPGQNYGYTF. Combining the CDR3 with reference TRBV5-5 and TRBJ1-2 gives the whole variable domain DAGVTQSPTHLIKTRGQQVTLRCSPISGHKSVSWYQQVLGQGPQFIFQYYEKEERGRGNFPDRFSARQFPNYSSELNVNALLLGDSALYLCASSPGQNYGYTFGSGTRLTVV.